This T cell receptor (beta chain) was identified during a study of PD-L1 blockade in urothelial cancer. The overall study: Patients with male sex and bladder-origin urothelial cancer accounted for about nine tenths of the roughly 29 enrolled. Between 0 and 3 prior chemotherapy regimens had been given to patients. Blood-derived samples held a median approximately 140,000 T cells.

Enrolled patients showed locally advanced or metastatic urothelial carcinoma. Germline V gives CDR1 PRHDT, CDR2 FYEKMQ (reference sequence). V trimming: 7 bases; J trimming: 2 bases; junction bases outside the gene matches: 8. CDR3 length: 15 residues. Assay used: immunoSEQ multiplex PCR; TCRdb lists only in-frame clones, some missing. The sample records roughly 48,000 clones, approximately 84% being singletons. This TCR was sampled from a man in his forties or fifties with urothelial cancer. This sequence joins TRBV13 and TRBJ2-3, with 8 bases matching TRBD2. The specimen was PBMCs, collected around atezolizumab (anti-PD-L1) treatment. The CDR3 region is CASTLSGGDTDTQYF. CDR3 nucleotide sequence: TGTGCCAGCACCCTGTCGGGGGGGGACACAGATACGCAGTATTTT.